This T cell receptor (beta chain) emerged from a study of shared clonotypes between healthy human individuals. The run depth of the assay was deep. Produced via immunoSEQ multiplex PCR; TCRdb's table is partial and in-frame only. The table shows some 490,000 clones, with roughly 80% occurring only once. CDR3 length: 16 amino acids. Germline lookup yields CDR1 LNHNV and CDR2 YYDKDF (reference sequence). V lost 3 bases, J lost 5 bases, and 18 bases lay in between. This TCR was sampled from a middle-aged woman in good health. Some clones in this sample may be carry-over from other donors' samples. Sequenced sample: PBMCs. V gene TRBV15 combines with J gene TRBJ2-3; D is possibly TRBD1 (5 bases). The CDR3 DNA sequence: TGTGCCACCAGCAGGGGCCGTGGGGCGCTTGAAGATACGCAGTATTTT. Its protein is CATSRGRGALEDTQYF.